Presented here are 11 T cell receptor beta chains from one specimen sequenced in a study of blood T cells in healthy people across ages. A sample-barcoded 5' primer and a J-beta primer mix were used in a second PCR of roughly 7 to 11 cycles. TCRdb reanalysed the 5' RACE reads using MiXCR and keeps one entry per CDR3 protein. The sample contains about 1,800,000 distinct CDR3 sequences, roughly 27% of which appear only once. What was sequenced was blood. These receptors were collected from a woman younger than 45 in good health.

The V gene is TRBV11-2, the J gene TRBJ2-6; D gene ambiguous. Germline lookup yields CDR1 SGHAT and CDR2 FQNNGV. This CDR3 spans 17 amino acids. Trimming left V 1 base short and J 0 bases short, with 10 bases between. The CDR3, as DNA: TGTGCCAGCAGCTTAGGTTTGACGAGCTCTGGGGCCAACGTCCTGACTTTC. Protein sequence: CASSLGLTSSGANVLTF.

The chain has TRBV3-1 and TRBJ2-1; D possibly corresponds to TRBD2 (5 bases). CDR1 is LGHDT and CDR2 is YNNKEL in the germline V gene (reference sequence). CDR3 length: 14 residues. Trimming took 0 bases from V and 10 from J, leaving 13 bases between them. The CDR3 loop is CASSQESGSREQFF. The DNA for the CDR3 is TGTGCCAGCAGCCAAGAATCGGGATCTAGGGAGCAGTTCTTC.

This chain links TRBV9 with TRBJ2-2; D may match TRBD1 or TRBD2 (6 bases each). V was cut by 4 bases and J by 6 bases, with 19 bases left in between. Germline V gene sequence: CDR1 SGDLS, CDR2 YYNGEE. CDR3 length: 16 residues. The CDR3 nucleotides are TGTGCCAGCAGCAGGCGGGGTGGACAGAATCCCGGGGAGCTGTTTTTT. The encoded protein is CASSRRGGQNPGELFF.

This clonotype has only one observation. A single base separates this from a much larger clone, so it may be a read error. V usage is TRBV4-2 and J usage is TRBJ2-1; TRBD2 agrees at 8 bases. Germline loops: CDR1 LGHNA, CDR2 YNFKEQ. V lost 4 bases, J lost 1 base, and 6 bases stayed unmatched. This CDR3 spans 16 amino acids. The CDR3 sequence is CASSPRREESYNEQFF. In nucleotides, the CDR3 is TGTGCCAGCAGCCCCAGGCGGGAGGAGTCCTACAATGAGCAGTTCTTC.

This clonotype was picked up one time. A clone one base away is much larger, so this may be a read error. The chain couples TRBV5-1 to TRBJ2-7, with a possible D match to TRBD1 (6 bases). CDR1 is SGHRS and CDR2 is YFSETQ in the germline V gene. V was clipped by 2 bases and J by 7 bases, with 16 bases between them. The CDR3 is 14 residues long. The CDR3 loop reads CASSFISGESEQYF. Here the CDR3 DNA reads TGCGCCAGCAGCTTTATATCAGGGGAAAGTGAGCAGTACTTC.

This clonotype was seen at least ten times. The rearrangement uses TRBV20-1 and TRBJ2-1; 7 bases align to TRBD2. Germline-derived CDR1 and CDR2 are DFQATT and SNEGSKA (reference sequence). V lost 8 bases to trimming and J lost 8 bases; unmatched junction nucleotides: 12. The CDR3 covers 13 residues. CDR3 in amino acids: CSFVVGGSDEQFF. CDR3 nucleotides: TGCAGTTTCGTAGTCGGGGGGAGCGATGAGCAGTTCTTC.

V gene TRBV20-1 combines with J gene TRBJ2-2, with 9 bases fitting TRBD2. After removal of 3 bases from V and 3 bases from J, the junction contained 5 bases not matched to a gene. Germline values: CDR1 DFQATT, CDR2 SNEGSKA (reference sequence). This CDR3 contains 15 residues. CDR3 residues: CSARREGTYTGELFF. In DNA form, the CDR3 reads TGCAGTGCTAGGCGGGAGGGAACTTACACCGGGGAGCTGTTTTTT.

This clonotype was detected only a few times. The CDR3 reads CSVDLWGSRRVQQYF. CDR3 nucleotides: TGCAGCGTTGATTTGTGGGGCAGTCGGAGGGTCCAGCAGTACTTC. The rearrangement uses TRBV29-1 and TRBJ2-4; D perhaps matches TRBD2 (6 bases). Germline V gene lookup returns CDR1 SQVTM and CDR2 ANQGSEA. V was pared by 3 bases and J by 13 bases, with 25 bases between. The CDR3 is made up of 15 amino acids.

This clonotype came up many times. V gene TRBV7-2 combines with J gene TRBJ2-3, with D hard to call. V lost 2 bases and J lost 4, with 7 bases in between. CDR3 length: 13 residues. Per germline, CDR1 SGHTA and CDR2 FQGNSA. CDR3: CASSLRVADTQYF. The CDR3 DNA sequence: TGTGCCAGCAGCTTAAGGGTAGCAGATACGCAGTATTTT.

The CDR3 loop reads CATRRGSNQPQHF. DNA of the CDR3: TGTGCCACTAGAAGGGGGAGCAATCAGCCCCAGCATTTT. The rearrangement links TRBV12-3 or TRBV12-4 to TRBJ1-5; TRBD1 might be the D (6 bases). Trimming took off 10 bases at V and 1 base at J, with 11 bases between the two ends. The CDR3 length is 13 residues.

The chain employs TRBV4-2 and TRBJ1-1; 8 positions agree with TRBD1. Germline loops: CDR1 LGHNA, CDR2 YNFKEQ. The CDR3 spans 16 residues. With 3 bases clipped from V and 4 bases from J, the junction kept 10 bases outside the gene matches. As DNA, the CDR3 is TGTGCCAGCAGCCAGGCAGACAGGGGAAGTGGCACTGAAGCTTTCTTT. Its protein is CASSQADRGSGTEAFF.